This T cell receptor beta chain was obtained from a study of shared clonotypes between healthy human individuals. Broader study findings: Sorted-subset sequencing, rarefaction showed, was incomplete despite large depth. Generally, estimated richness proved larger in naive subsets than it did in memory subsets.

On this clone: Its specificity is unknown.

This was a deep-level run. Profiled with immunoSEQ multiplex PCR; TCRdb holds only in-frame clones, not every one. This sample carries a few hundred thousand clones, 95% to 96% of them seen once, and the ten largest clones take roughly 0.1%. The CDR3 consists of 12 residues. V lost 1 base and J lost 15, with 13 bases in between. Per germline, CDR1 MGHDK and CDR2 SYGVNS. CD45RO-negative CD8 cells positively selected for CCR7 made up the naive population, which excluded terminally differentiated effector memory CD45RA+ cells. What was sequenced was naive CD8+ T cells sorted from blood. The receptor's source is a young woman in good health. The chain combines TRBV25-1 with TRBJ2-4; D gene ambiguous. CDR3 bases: TGTGCCAGCAGTGAATGGCGGCCCCCCCTGTACTTC. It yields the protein CASSEWRPPLYF.